This T cell receptor (beta chain) came from a study of tumor and adjacent non-tumor tissue in lung cancer. Study in general: Patients comprised roughly 12 adenocarcinoma, a couple of squamous cell carcinoma and 1 small cell lung cancer.

Findings of the study overall: Significantly higher TCR diversity was found in tumor than normal lung. Patients with more diverse tumor TCRs had worse survival.

A modified ARM-PCR protocol with three rounds of nested PCR amplified TCRbeta. TCRdb re-derived calls from the multiplex PCR reads in MiXCR, one entry per CDR3 protein. The sample lists under 250,000 distinct CDR3 sequences, roughly 70% seen once, with about 25% in the top ten. No cell sorting was done before RNA was extracted from the tissue. Donors were chemotherapy-naive, newly diagnosed lung cancer surgical patients in China, August–late 2014. The germline V gene has CDR1 SNHLY and CDR2 FYNNEI. Trimming pared 7 bases from V and 0 bases from J, leaving 18 bases between. CDR3 length equals 16 residues. Of note for this clonotype: Its antigen is still unknown.

The sequence was obtained from a man aged 55 to 70 with non-small cell lung cancer. The V and J genes are TRBV2 and TRBJ1-1; possible D gene TRBD1, 5 bases. The specimen sequenced was lung tumor tissue. This CDR3 reads CASIGQGTIMNTEAFF. In nucleotides, the CDR3 is TGTGCCAGCATCGGGCAGGGAACCATCATGAACACTGAAGCTTTCTTT.